Sequencing of this T cell receptor (beta chain) was carried out in a study of blood T cell repertoires in COVID-19. Study as a whole: Acute and convalescent COVID-19 samples came from the United States, Italy and Spain. Sources were T cells, B-cell-depleted T cells, or PBMCs; the material itself was cDNA or gDNA.

Original processing notes: For nucleated cells, counts were estimated from reference gene primer amplification. Data came from immunoSEQ multiplex PCR; TCRdb stores just in-frame clones and leaves some out. That table supplies the V and J calls and clone size; D and trimming were determined from the DNA. The data contain roughly 240,000 clones, around four fifths of them singletons. This CDR3 has 14 residues. The junction had 8 bases not matched to a gene; V was cut back by 5 bases and J by 5 bases. CDR1 MDHEN and CDR2 SYDVKM come from the germline V gene. This receptor was obtained from a man aged 55-75 years who had recovered from COVID-19. This rearrangement joins TRBV28 to TRBJ2-7, with TRBD1 matching 8 bases. The sequencing input was peripheral blood. The CDR3 region is CASSGQGVMNEQYF. The CDR3 DNA sequence: TGTGCCAGCAGTGGACAGGGAGTTATGAACGAGCAGTACTTC. The whole variable domain, filled in from reference TRBV28 and TRBJ2-7, reads DVKVTQSSRYLVKRTGEKVFLECVQDMDHENMFWYRQDPGLGLRLIYFSYDVKMKEKGDIPEGYSVSREKKERFSLILESASTNQTSMYLCASSGQGVMNEQYFGPGTRLTVT.